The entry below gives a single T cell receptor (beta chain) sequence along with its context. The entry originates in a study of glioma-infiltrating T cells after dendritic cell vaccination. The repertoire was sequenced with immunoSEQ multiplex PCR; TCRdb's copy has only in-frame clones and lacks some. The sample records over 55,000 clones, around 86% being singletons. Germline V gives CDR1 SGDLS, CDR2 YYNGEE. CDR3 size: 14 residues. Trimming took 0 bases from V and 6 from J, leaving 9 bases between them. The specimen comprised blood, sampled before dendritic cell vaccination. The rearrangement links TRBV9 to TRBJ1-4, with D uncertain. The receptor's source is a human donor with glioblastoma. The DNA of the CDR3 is TGTGCCAGCAGCGTAGGAGGCGGGGATGAAAAACTGTTTTTT. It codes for CASSVGGGDEKLFF.